This TCR beta chain originates from a study of T-cell reconstitution after alpha-beta-depleted transplantation in children. CDR1 is ENHRY and CDR2 is SYGVKD in the germline V gene. V dropped 1 base and J dropped 2 bases, with 12 bases sitting between them. There are 15 residues in the CDR3. General study points: Several hundred expanded graft clones reportedly were the source of alpha-beta T cells about two months after transplant. Surviving recipient cells, namely T cells and thymic progenitors, were the source of high day-60 TCRbeta diversity in some patients. A year had passed since transplant, and T-cell counts and diversity by then came mostly from newly produced T cells.

The sample holds many counts of this clonotype. The antigen is unknown. Using unique molecular identifiers, the investigators prepared the TCRbeta library. MiXCR was run by TCRdb on the PCR reads, yielding one entry per CDR3 protein. The table records some 300,000 distinct CDR3 sequences, about a tenth of them present only once. This sequence joins TRBV10-3 and TRBJ2-7, with D uncertain. This TCR derives from a boy in the first two years of life with acute myeloid leukemia, due to receive a stem cell transplant. The material was PBMCs, obtained before TCRalphabeta/CD19-depleted stem cell transplant. The CDR3 is CAISEFALLAYEQYF. CDR3 bases: TGTGCCATCAGTGAGTTTGCACTGTTAGCCTACGAGCAGTACTTC.